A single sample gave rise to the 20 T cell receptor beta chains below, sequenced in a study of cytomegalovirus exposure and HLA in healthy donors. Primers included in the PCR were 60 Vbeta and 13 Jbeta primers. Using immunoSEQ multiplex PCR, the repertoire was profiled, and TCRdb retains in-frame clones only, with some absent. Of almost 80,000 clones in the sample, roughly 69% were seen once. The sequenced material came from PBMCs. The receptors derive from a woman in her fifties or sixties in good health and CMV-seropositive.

CDR3 DNA sequence: TGTGCCATCATGGGTCAGGGAAACTATGGCTACACCTTC. Translating it yields CAIMGQGNYGYTF. This chain uses TRBV10-3 with TRBJ1-2; D perhaps matches TRBD1 (5 bases). The CDR3 covers 13 residues. Looked up from germline, CDR1 is ENHRY and CDR2 is SYGVKD. V dropped 7 bases and J dropped 2 bases, with 11 bases sitting between them.

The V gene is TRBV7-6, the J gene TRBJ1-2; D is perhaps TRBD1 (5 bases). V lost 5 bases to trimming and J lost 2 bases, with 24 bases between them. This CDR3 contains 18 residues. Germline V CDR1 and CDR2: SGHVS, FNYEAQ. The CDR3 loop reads CASSHERRGGCLNYGYTF. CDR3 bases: TGTGCCAGCAGCCATGAAAGGAGGGGAGGGTGCCTGAACTATGGCTACACCTTC.

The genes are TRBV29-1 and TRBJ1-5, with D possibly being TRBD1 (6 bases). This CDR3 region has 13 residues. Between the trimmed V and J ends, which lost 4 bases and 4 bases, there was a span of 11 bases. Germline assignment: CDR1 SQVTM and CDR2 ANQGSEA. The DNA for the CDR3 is TGCAGCGTTGCGGACAGTCTTAATCAGCCCCAGCATTTT. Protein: CSVADSLNQPQHF.

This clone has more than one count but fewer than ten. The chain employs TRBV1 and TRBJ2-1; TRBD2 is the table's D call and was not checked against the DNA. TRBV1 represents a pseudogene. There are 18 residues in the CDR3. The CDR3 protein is CTSSQVFISGGSYNEQFF. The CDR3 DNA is TGCACCAGCAGCCAAGTATTTATAAGCGGGGGCTCCTACAATGAGCAGTTCTTC.

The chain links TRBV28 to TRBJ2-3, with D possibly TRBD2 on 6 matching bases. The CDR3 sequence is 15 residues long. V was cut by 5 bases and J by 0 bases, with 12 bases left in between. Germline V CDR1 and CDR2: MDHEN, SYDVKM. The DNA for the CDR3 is TGTGCCAGCAGTCTTACGGGAGATAGCACAGATACGCAGTATTTT. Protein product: CASSLTGDSTDTQYF.

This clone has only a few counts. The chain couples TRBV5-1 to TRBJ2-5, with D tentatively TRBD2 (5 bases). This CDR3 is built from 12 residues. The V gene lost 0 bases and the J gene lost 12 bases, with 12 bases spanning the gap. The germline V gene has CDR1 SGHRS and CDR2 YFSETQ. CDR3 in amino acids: CASSLAMLAEYF. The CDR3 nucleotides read TGCGCCAGCAGCTTGGCCATGCTAGCTGAGTACTTC. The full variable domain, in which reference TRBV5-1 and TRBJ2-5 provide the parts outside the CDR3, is KAGVTQTPRYLIKTRGQQVTLSCSPISGHRSVSWYQQTPGQGLQFLFEYFSETQRNKGNFPGRFSGRQFSNSRSEMNVSTLELGDSALYLCASSLAMLAEYFGPGTRLLVL.

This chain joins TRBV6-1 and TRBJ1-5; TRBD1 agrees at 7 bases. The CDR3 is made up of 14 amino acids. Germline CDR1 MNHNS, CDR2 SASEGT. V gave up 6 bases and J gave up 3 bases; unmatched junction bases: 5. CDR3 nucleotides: TGTGCCAGCAGCAGAGGGACAGCCAATCAGCCCCAGCATTTT. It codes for CASSRGTANQPQHF.

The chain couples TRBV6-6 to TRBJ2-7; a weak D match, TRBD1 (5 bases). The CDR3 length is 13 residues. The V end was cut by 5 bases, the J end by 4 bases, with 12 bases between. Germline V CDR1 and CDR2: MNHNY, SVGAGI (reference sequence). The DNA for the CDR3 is TGTGCCAGCAGTCAACCGAACAGGTACGAGCAGTACTTC. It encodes CASSQPNRYEQYF.

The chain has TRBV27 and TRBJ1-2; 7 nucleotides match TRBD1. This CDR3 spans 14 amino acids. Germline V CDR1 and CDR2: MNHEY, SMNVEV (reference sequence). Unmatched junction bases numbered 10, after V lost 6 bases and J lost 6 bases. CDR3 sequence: CASSLQGRYNGYTF. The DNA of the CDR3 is TGTGCCAGCAGCCTACAGGGGAGGTACAATGGCTACACCTTC.

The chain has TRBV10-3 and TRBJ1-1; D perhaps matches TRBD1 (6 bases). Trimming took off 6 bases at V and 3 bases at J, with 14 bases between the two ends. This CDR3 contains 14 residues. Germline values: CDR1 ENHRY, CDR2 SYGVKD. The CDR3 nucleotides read TGTGCCATCAGCCTCGACAGGTTACACACTGAAGCTTTCTTT. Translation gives CAISLDRLHTEAFF.

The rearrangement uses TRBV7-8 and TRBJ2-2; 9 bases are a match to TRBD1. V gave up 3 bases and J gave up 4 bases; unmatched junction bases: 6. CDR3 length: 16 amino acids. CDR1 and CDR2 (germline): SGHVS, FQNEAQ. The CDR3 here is CASSLGQGRSTGELFF. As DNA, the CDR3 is TGTGCCAGCAGCTTGGGACAGGGTAGGAGCACCGGGGAGCTGTTTTTT.

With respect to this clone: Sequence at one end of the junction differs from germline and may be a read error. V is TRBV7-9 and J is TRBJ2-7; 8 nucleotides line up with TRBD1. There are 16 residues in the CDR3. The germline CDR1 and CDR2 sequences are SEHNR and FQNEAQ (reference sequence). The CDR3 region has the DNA TGTTCCAGCAGCTCGACCGGGACAGGTTTCTCCTACGAGCAGTACTTC. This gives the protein CSSSSTGTGFSYEQYF.

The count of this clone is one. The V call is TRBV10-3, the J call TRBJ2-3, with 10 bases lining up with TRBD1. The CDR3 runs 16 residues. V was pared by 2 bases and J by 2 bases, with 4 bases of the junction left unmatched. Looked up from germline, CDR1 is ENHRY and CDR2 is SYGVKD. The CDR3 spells CAISERGQGNTDTQYF. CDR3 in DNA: TGTGCCATCAGTGAGAGGGGACAGGGGAACACAGATACGCAGTATTTT.

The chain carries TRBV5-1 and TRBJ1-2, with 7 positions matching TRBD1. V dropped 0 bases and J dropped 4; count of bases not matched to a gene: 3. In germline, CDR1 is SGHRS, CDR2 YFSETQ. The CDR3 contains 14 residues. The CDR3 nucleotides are TGCGCCAGCAGCTTGGCAGGGGGTAGCTATGGCTACACCTTC. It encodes CASSLAGGSYGYTF.

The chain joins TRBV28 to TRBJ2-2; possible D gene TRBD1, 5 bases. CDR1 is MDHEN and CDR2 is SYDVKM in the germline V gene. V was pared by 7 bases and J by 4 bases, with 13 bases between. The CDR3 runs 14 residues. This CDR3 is CASTPQGPTGELFF. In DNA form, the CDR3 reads TGTGCCAGCACTCCCCAGGGCCCCACCGGGGAGCTGTTTTTT.

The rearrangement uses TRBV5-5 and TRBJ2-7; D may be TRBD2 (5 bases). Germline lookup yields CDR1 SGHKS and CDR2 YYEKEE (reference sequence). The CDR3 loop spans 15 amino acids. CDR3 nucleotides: TGTGCCAGCAGCCTCCAGAGGGCCACCAACTACGAGCAGTGCGTC. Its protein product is CASSLQRATNYEQCV.

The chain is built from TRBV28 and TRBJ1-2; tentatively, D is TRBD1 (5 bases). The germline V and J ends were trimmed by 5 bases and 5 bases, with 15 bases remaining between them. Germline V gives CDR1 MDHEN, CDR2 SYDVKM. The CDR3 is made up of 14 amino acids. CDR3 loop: CASSPAGQQYGYTF. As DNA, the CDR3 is TGTGCCAGCAGTCCCGCAGGGCAGCAATATGGCTACACCTTC.

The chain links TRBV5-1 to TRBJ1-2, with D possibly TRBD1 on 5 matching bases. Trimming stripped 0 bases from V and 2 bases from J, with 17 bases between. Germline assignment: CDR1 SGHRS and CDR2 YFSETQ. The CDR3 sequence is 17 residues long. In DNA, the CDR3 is TGCGCCAGCAGCTTGGGGGCCGTGGCACGGGGGAACTATGGCTACACCTTC. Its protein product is CASSLGAVARGNYGYTF.

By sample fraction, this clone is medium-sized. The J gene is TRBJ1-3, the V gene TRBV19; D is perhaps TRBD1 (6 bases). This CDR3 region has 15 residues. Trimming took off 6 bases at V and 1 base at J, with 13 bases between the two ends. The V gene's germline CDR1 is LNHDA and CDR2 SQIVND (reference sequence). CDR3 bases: TGTGCCAGTAGCCAAGCAGGGGCATCTGGAAACACCATATATTTT. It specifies CASSQAGASGNTIYF.

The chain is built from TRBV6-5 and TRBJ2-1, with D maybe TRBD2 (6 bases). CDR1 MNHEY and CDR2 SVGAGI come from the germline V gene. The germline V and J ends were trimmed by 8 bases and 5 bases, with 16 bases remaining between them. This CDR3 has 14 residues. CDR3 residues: CASGRGLGNNEQFF. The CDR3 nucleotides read TGTGCCAGCGGACGGGGGTTAGGAAACAATGAGCAGTTCTTC.